The sample holds one count of the clone carrying this T cell receptor (beta chain). This sample was included in a study of OX40 agonist ivuxolimab in advanced cancers. Overall study: Intravenous ivuxolimab was administered to patients every 2 weeks at 0.01 to 10 mg/kg.

Only in-frame clones appear in the TCRdb table, and some are missing; sequencing was by immunoSEQ multiplex PCR. Among around 60,000 clones listed, about 88% were seen once. This receptor was identified in an adult with an advanced solid tumor such as melanoma, head and neck, liver or kidney cancer. The material sequenced was CD4+ or CD8+ T cells sorted from blood, taken in a trial of the OX40 agonist ivuxolimab.

The CDR3 nucleotides are TGTGCCAGCAGCTTAGCACCGGGACCACAAGAGACCCAGTACTTC. This translates into CASSLAPGPQETQYF. V gene TRBV11-2 combines with J gene TRBJ2-5; the D call may be TRBD1 or TRBD2 (5 bases each). The CDR3 runs 15 residues. Deletions cut 1 base from V and 2 bases from J, with 11 bases between. CDR1 and CDR2 (germline): SGHAT, FQNNGV.